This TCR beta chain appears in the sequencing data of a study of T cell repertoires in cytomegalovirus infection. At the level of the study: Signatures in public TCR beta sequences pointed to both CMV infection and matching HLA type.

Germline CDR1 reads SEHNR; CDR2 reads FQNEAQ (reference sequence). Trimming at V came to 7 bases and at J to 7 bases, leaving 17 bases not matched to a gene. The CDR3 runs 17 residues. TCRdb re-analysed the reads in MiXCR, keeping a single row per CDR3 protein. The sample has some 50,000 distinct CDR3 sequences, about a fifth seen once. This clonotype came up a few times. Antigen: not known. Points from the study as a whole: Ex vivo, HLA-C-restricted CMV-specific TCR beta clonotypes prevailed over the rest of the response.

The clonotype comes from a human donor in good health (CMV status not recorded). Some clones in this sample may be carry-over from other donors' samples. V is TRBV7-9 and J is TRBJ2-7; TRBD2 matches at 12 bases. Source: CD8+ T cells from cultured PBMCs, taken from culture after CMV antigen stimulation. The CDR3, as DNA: TGTGCCAGCACCAATCCAACCGGACTAGCGGGGTTACTTGAGCAGTACTTC. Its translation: CASTNPTGLAGLLEQYF. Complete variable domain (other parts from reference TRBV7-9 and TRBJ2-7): DTGVSQNPRHKITKRGQNVTFRCDPISEHNRLYWYRQTLGQGPEFLTYFQNEAQLEKSRLLSDRFSAERPKGSFSTLEIQRTEQGDSAMYLCASTNPTGLAGLLEQYFGPGTRLTVT.